This T cell receptor beta chain is from a study of neurological immune-mediated disorders (dated by TCRdb to the late 2010s). Study-wide context: Of the approximately 34 multiple sclerosis patients, about 30 had relapsing-remitting MS and 3 had secondary progressive MS. The study compared peripheral blood TCR-beta repertoires of HTLV-I-associated myelopathy (HAM/TSP) patients, multiple sclerosis patients and healthy controls using UMI-based sequencing. The 100 to 110 TCR-beta libraries covered PBMC samples along with longitudinal samples, technical triplicates, and paired sorted CD4+ and CD8+ T-cell subsets. Of the 68 subjects in the cohort, about 14 were HAM/TSP patients, approximately 35 were multiple sclerosis patients, and around 20 were healthy controls.

cDNA was synthesized by template-switch 5'RACE using a primer carrying a 10-nucleotide random unique molecular identifier by which each TCR transcript was tagged. Every sequencing run covered 15-18 subjects and yielded more than 180 million TCR-beta sequences. The RNeasy kit was used to extract total RNA. Using the KAPA Real-time Library Amplification kit, TCR-beta VDJ regions were amplified with primers for the TCR constant region and the 5'RACE anchor. A first PCR added sample indexes and Illumina adaptors, and a second PCR then raised library yield. After Ampure bead purification, the TCR product of roughly 650 bp was size-selected on a 2% E-gel SizeSelection system. Before pooling, library quality was checked on a Bioanalyzer, concentration was measured with Qubit, and libraries were quantified with the Kapa Library Quantification kit. An Illumina HiSeq 2500 was used to sequence the libraries paired-end at 2 x 150 bp. To increase sequence diversity, about 25-30% phiX was spiked into each library pool. The authors' analysis ran thus. The UMI-based MiGEC pipeline processed quality-filtered reads and removed over 75% of raw TCR sequences during error correction. IMGT germline references were used for aligning VDJ genes, and each clonotype was defined as a unique CDR3 amino acid sequence together with its V-J genes. Clonal expansion, Shannon diversity and CDR3 relatedness (CalcPairwiseDistances, ClusterSamples) were evaluated with VDJtools, and phylogenetic trees were built with CLCbio workbench. Clones with at least 8 unique UMIs were defined as expanded, with this threshold being based on coefficient-of-variation modelling across technical triplicates. Starting from the raw public reads, TCRdb applied fastp trimming at Q25, assembled clones with MiXCR and retained in-frame beta chains. Each entry is one CDR3 protein sequence, shown with its most common DNA and genes. None of the V and J calls come from the authors' own analysis; TCRdb made them. This sample is represented by 90,000 to 100,000 distinct CDR3 sequences; around 3.3% of them were singletons. The ten largest clonotypes hold about 6% of the sample.

Beyond this particular receptor, the publication reports: The highest TCR clonal expansion was observed in HAM/TSP patients, whereas the lowest was observed in MS patients, even when compared with healthy controls. No identical CDR3 amino acid sequences were shared among expanded clones across subjects, suggesting private TCR-beta repertoires in all groups. The MS cluster was not associated with any clinical or MRI features, and the authors stated that larger cohorts are needed. Repertoires from 18 of 34 MS patients were grouped by phylogenetic analysis into a cluster of related CDR3 sequences, suggesting a possible repertoire-level signature.

V ends up 5 bases short and J 4 bases short, with an unmatched junction base count of 11. Reading the germline V gene gives CDR1 SGHRS and CDR2 YFSETQ. The CDR3 goes from the cysteine to the phenylalanine over 16 residues. Only CDR3 DNA remains: 48 bases, in frame from the first base. For unsorted PBMC libraries, 2 million PBMCs were used after storage in RNAlater at -80 degrees C until RNA extraction. The multiple sclerosis patients were enrolled in a US clinical protocol that used magnetic resonance imaging to evaluate disease progression. Peripheral blood was subjected to Ficoll-Hypaque density gradient centrifugation to isolate PBMCs, which were then cryopreserved in liquid nitrogen. This clonotype was seen many times. Its antigen has not been determined. Qualities for individual bases were not recorded, and no much larger clone is one base off.

Specimen: PBMCs. The receptor was derived from a young woman with multiple sclerosis. Here the chain combines TRBV5-1 and TRBJ2-2; TRBD1 fits 7 bases in the junction. Here is the DNA: TGCGCCAGCAGGGGCAGGGGGTCGGGCGGCACCGGGGAGCTGTTTTTT. It translates to CASRGRGSGGTGELFF.